This T cell receptor (beta chain) was identified during a study of cytomegalovirus exposure and HLA in healthy donors. Study conclusions and caveats: With later analysis, a missense DCLRE1C variant became linked to TCR beta V- and J-gene trimming. Under in vitro conditions, a few CMV-associated chains were confirmed as specific for CMV antigens. In an earlier analysis, in fewer than 700 donors, most V segments appeared productive either ~90% or ~30% of the time.

PCR used 60 Vbeta primers and 13 Jbeta primers. Libraries were prepared by immunoSEQ multiplex PCR; TCRdb keeps only in-frame clonotypes and omits some of them. The sample lists over 150,000 clones, approximately 90% occurring once. The trim removed 3 bases at V and 6 bases at J, leaving 5 bases unmatched. This CDR3 is built from 14 residues. Germline CDR1 and CDR2: MNHEY and SMNVEV (reference sequence). On this clone itself: Antigen specificity is unknown.

The chain links TRBV27 to TRBJ1-5; 7 bases line up with TRBD1. This TCR derives from a woman aged 30 to 39 in good health and CMV-seronegative. Sequencing was done on a sample of PBMCs. The DNA of the CDR3 is TGTGCCAGCAGTTTTGGCAGGGGGAGTCAGCCCCAGCATTTT. Translated, it gives CASSFGRGSQPQHF.